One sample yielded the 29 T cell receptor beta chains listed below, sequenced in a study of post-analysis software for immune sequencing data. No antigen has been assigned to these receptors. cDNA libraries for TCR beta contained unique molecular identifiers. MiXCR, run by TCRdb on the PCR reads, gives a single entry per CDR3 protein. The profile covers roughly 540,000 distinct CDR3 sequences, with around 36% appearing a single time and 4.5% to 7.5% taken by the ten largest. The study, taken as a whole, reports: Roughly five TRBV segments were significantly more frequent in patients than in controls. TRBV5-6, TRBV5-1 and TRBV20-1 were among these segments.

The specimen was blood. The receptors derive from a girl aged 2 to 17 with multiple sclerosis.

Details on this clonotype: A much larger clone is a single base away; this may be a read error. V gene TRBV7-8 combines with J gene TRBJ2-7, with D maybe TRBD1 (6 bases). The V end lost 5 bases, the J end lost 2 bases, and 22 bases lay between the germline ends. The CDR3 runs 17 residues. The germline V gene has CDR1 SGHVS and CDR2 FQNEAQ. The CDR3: CASSPYRIVEGAYEQYF. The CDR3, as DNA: TGTGCCAGCAGCCCCTACCGCATCGTCGAGGGGGCCTACGAGCAGTACTTC.

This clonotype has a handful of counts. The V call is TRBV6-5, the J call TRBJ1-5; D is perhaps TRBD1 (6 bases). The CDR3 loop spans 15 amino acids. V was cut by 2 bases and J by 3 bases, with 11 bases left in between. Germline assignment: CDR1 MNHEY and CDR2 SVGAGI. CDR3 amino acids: CASSYGGANNQPQHF. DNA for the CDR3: TGTGCCAGCAGTTACGGGGGGGCTAACAATCAGCCCCAGCATTTT.

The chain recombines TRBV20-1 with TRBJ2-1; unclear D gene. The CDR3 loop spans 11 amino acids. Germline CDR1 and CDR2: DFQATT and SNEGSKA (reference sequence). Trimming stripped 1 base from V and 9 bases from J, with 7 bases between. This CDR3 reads CSARGNGEQFF. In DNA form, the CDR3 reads TGCAGTGCTAGAGGAAACGGTGAGCAGTTCTTC.

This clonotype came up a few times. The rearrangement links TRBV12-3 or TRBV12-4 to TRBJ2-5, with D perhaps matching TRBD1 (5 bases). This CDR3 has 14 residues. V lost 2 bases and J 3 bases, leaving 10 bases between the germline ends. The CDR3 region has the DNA TGTGCCAGCAGTTTAAGACAGAAGAAAGAGACCCAGTACTTC. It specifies CASSLRQKKETQYF.

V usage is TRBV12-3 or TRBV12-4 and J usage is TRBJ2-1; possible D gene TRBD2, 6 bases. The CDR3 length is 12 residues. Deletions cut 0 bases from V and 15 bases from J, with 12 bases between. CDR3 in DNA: TGTGCCAGCAGTTTAGCGGCGGAGGGTCGGTTCTTC. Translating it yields CASSLAAEGRFF.

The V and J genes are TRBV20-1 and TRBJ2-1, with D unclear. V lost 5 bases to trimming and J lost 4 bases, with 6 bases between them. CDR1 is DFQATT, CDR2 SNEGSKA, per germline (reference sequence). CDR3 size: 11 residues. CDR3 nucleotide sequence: TGCAGTGCTCCCCTTTACAATGAGCAGTTCTTC. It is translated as CSAPLYNEQFF.

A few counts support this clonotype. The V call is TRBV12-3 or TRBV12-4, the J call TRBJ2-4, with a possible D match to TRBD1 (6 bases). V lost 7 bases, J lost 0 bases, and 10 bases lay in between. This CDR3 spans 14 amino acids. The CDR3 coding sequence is TGTGCCAGCACCACAGGGTTAGCCAAAAACATTCAGTACTTC. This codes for CASTTGLAKNIQYF.

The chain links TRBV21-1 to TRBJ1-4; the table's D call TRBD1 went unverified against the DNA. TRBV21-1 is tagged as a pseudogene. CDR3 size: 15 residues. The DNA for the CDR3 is TGTGCCAGCAGCCCTCCGGGACGATCTAATGAAAAACTGTTTTTT. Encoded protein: CASSPPGRSNEKLFF.

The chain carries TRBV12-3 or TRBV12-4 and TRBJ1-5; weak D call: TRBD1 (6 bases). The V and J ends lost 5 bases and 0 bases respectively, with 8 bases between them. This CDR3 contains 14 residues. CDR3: CASSHRVSNQPQHF. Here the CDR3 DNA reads TGTGCCAGCAGTCACAGGGTTAGCAATCAGCCCCAGCATTTT.

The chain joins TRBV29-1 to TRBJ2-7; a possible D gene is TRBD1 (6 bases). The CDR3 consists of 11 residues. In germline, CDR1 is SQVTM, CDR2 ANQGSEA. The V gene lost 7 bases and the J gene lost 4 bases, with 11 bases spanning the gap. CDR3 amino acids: CSAGTPYEQYF. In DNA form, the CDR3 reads TGCAGCGCTGGGACACCGTACGAGCAGTACTTC.

CDR3 loop: CASSLAPGLRRETQYF. In DNA form, the CDR3 reads TGTGCCAGCAGCTTAGCGCCGGGACTTAGAAGGGAGACCCAGTACTTC. The J gene is TRBJ2-5, the V gene TRBV7-2; possible D gene TRBD2, 6 bases. Germline assignment: CDR1 SGHTA and CDR2 FQGNSA. V was shortened by 0 bases and J by 5 bases, with 16 bases between the two germline ends. The CDR3 runs 16 residues.

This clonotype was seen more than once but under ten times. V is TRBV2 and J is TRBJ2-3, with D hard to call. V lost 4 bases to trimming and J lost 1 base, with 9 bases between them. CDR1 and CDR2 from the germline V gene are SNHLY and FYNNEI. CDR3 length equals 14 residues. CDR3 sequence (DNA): TGTGCCAGCAGTGGTGATGTCGGCACAGATACGCAGTATTTT. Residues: CASSGDVGTDTQYF. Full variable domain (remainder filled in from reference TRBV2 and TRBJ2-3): EPEVTQTPSHQVTQMGQEVILRCVPISNHLYFYWYRQILGQKVEFLVSFYNNEISEKSEIFDDQFSVERPDGSNFTLKIRSTKLEDSAMYFCASSGDVGTDTQYFGPGTRLTVL.

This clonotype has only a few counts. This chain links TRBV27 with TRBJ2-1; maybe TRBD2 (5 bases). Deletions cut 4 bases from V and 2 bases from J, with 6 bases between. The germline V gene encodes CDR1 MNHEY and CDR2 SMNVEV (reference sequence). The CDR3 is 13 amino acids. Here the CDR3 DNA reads TGTGCCAGCAGTTGGACTCCCTACAATGAGCAGTTCTTC. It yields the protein CASSWTPYNEQFF.

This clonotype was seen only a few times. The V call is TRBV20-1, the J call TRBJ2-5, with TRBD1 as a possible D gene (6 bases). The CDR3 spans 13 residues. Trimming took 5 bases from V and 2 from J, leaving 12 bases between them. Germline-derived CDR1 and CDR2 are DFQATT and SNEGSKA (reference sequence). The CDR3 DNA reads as TGCAGTGCTTTAACAGGGTTTCAAGAGACCCAGTACTTC. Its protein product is CSALTGFQETQYF.

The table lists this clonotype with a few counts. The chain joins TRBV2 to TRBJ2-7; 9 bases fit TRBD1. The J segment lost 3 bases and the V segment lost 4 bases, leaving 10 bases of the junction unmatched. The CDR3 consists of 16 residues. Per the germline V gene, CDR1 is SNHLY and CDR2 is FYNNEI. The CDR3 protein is CASSGGGQGWIYEQYF. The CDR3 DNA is TGTGCCAGCAGTGGGGGAGGACAGGGGTGGATCTACGAGCAGTACTTC.

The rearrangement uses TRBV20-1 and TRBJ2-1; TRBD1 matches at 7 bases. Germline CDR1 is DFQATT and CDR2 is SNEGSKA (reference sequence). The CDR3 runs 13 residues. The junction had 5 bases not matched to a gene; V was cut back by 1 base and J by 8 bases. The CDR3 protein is CSARGQGGDEQFF. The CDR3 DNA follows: TGCAGTGCTAGAGGACAGGGTGGCGATGAGCAGTTCTTC.

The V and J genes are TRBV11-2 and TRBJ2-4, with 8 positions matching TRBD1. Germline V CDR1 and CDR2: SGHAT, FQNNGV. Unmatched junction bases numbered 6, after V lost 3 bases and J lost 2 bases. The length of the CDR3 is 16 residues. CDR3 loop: CASSLRTGLSKNIQYF. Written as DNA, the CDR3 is TGTGCCAGCAGCTTGCGGACAGGGCTTTCCAAAAACATTCAGTACTTC.

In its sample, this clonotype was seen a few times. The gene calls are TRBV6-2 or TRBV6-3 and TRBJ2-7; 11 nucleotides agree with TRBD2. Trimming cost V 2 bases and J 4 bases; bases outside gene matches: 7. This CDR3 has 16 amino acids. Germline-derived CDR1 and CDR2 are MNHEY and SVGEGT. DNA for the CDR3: TGTGCCAGCAGTTACCCAGGGACTAGCGGAGGATACGAGCAGTACTTC. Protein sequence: CASSYPGTSGGYEQYF.

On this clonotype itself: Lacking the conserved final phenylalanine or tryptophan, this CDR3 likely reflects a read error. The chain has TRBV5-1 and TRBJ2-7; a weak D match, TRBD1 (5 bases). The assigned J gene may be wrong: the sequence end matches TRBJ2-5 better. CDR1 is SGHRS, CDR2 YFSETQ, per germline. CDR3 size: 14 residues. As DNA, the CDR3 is TGCGCCAGCAGCTTACAAGGGGTCGGGGAGACCCAGTACATC. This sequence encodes CASSLQGVGETQYI.

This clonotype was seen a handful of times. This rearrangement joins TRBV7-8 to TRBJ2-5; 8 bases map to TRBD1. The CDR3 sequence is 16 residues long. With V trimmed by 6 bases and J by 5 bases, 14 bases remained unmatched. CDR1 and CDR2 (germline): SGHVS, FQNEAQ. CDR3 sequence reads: CASSPYPAGGKETQYF. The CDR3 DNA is TGTGCCAGCAGTCCGTACCCGGCAGGGGGCAAGGAGACCCAGTACTTC.

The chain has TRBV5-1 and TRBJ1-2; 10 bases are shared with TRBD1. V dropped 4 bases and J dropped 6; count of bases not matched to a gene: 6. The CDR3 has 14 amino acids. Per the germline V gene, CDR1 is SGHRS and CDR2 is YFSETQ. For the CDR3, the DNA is TGCGCCAGCAGCCGGACGGGGACAGGGGATGGCTACACCTTC. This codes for CASSRTGTGDGYTF.

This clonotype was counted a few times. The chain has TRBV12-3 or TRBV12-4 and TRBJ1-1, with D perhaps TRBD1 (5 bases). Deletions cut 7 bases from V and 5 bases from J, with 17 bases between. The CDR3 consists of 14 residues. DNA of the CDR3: TGTGCCAGCAATATACAACGGGGGGGGACTGAAGCTTTCTTT. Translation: CASNIQRGGTEAFF.

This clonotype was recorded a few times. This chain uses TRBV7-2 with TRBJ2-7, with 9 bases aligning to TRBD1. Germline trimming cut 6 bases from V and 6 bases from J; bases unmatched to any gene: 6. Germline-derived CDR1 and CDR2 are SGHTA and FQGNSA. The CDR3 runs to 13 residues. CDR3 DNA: TGTGCCAGCAGTCAGACAGGGGGAGCCGAGCAGTACTTC. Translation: CASSQTGGAEQYF.

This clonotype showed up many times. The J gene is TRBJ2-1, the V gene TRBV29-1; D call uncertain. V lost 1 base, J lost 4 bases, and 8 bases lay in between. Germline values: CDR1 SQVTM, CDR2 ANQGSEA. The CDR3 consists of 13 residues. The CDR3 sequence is CSVEVGRYNEQFF. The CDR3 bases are TGCAGCGTTGAAGTTGGCAGGTACAATGAGCAGTTCTTC.

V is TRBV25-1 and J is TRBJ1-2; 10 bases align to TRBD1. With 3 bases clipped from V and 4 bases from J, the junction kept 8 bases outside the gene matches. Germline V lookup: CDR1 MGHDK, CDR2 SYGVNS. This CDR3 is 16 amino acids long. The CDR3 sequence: CASSDRGQGISYGYTF. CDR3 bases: TGTGCCAGCAGTGACCGGGGACAGGGGATCAGCTATGGCTACACCTTC.

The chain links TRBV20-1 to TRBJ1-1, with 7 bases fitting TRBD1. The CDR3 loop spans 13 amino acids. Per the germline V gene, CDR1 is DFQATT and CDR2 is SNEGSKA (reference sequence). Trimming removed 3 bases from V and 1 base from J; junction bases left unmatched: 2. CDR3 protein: CSARGDRNTEAFF. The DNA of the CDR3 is TGCAGTGCTAGGGGGGACAGGAACACTGAAGCTTTCTTT.

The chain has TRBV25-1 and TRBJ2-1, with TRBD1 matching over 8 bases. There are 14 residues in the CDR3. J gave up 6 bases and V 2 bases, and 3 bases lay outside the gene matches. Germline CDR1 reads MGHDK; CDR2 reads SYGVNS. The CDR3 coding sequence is TGTGCCAGCAGTGAAAGCGACAGGGGCAATGAGCAGTTCTTC. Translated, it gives CASSESDRGNEQFF. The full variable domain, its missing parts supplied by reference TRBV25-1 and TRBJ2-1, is EADIYQTPRYLVIGTGKKITLECSQTMGHDKMYWYQQDPGMELHLIHYSYGVNSTEKGDLSSESTVSRIRTEHFPLTLESARPSHTSQYLCASSESDRGNEQFFGPGTRLTVL.

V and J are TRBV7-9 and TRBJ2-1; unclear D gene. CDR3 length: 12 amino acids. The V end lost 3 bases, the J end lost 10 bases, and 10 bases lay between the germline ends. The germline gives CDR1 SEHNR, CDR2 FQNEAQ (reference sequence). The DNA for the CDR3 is TGTGCCAGCAGCTTCAGTATCGGGGAGCAGTTCTTC. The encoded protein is CASSFSIGEQFF. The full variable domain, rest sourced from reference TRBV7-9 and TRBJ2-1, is DTGVSQNPRHKITKRGQNVTFRCDPISEHNRLYWYRQTLGQGPEFLTYFQNEAQLEKSRLLSDRFSAERPKGSFSTLEIQRTEQGDSAMYLCASSFSIGEQFFGPGTRLTVL.

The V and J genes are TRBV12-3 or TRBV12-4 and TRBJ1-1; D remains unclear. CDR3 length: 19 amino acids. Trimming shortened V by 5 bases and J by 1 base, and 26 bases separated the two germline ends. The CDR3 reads CASSGRARAGVGRNTEAFF. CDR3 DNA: TGTGCCAGCAGTGGACGTGCTAGGGCAGGCGTTGGTCGGAACACTGAAGCTTTCTTT.